The 2 T cell receptor beta chains below all came from one sample that was sequenced in a study of CD8+ T cells in alopecia areata. cDNA prepared by RNA extraction and subsequent reverse transcription served as the template for sequencing. Assay used: immunoSEQ multiplex PCR; TCRdb lists only in-frame clones, some missing. Here the sample spans around 100,000 clones, about two thirds being singletons. Treatment noted: oral pan-JAK inhibitor, 5-10 mg twice daily. Source: CD8+ T cells sorted from blood, taken between weeks 44 and 45, from a patient treated with tofacitinib. The receptor source for this set is a human donor with alopecia areata.

This chain connects TRBV29-1 to TRBJ2-3; 9 bases are a match to TRBD1. Looked up from germline, CDR1 is SQVTM and CDR2 is ANQGSEA. The CDR3 spans 13 residues. The J segment lost 2 bases and the V segment lost 7 bases, leaving 4 bases of the junction unmatched. CDR3 in amino acids: CSAGTGTTDTQYF. The CDR3 coding sequence is TGCAGCGCAGGGACAGGGACCACAGATACGCAGTATTTT.

The V and J genes are TRBV9 and TRBJ2-1; 9 positions agree with TRBD1. The germline V gene encodes CDR1 SGDLS and CDR2 YYNGEE. The CDR3 has 14 amino acids. The V and J ends lost 0 bases and 7 bases, in that order; junction bases with no gene match: 2. The CDR3 DNA reads TGTGCCAGCAGCGTAGGGGACAGGGTGAATGAGCAGTTCTTC. Translated: CASSVGDRVNEQFF.